This TCR beta chain was profiled in a study of Graves' ophthalmopathy and Graves' hyperthyroidism. This clonotype has at least ten counts. The study enrolled ophthalmopathy donors with moderate-to-severe activity, CAS ≥3, NOSPECS ≥4 and duration under 3 months. TCR beta CDR3 amplification used RNA transcripts. HTBI primers served in a first-round RT-PCR, which a second-round multiplex PCR followed. Via MiXCR, TCRdb re-called the multiplex PCR reads, giving one row per CDR3 protein. The sample has roughly 500,000 distinct CDR3 sequences; roughly 14% are singletons. V shed 0 bases and J shed 4 bases, with 3 bases lying between them. Germline CDR1 reads MNHNS; CDR2 reads SASEGT. The CDR3 length is 12 residues.

The source of this sequence is a woman aged 25-40 years with Graves' ophthalmopathy. The source material was blood. The V call is TRBV6-1, the J call TRBJ2-5; D remains ambiguous. The CDR3 DNA sequence: TGTGCCAGCAGTGAAGCGCTAGAGACCCAGTACTTC. Translation: CASSEALETQYF.